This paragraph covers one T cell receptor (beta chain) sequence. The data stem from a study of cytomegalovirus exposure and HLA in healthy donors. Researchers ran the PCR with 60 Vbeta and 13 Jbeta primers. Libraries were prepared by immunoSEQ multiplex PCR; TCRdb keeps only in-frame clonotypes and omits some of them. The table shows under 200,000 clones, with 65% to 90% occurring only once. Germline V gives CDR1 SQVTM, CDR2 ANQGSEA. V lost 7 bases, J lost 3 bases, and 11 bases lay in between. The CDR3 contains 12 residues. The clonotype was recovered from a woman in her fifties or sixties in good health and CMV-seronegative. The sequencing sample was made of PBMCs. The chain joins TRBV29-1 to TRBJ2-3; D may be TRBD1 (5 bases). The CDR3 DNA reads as TGCAGCGCGGGCAGGGAAACAGATACGCAGTATTTT. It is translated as CSAGRETDTQYF.